The 32 T cell receptor beta chains below all came from one sample that was sequenced in a study of blood T cells in healthy people across ages. Sample-barcoded 5' priming and a J-beta primer mix drove a second PCR of roughly 6 to 12 cycles. TCRdb fed the 5' RACE reads into MiXCR, producing one record per CDR3 protein. Of roughly 900,000 distinct CDR3 sequences in the sample, roughly 50% were seen once. The specimen sequenced was blood. The source is a man younger than 40 in good health.

V usage is TRBV7-6 and J usage is TRBJ1-4; tentative D call: TRBD1 (6 bases). This CDR3 has 15 residues. V gave up 4 bases and J gave up 5 bases, with 14 bases separating them. The germline CDR1 and CDR2 sequences are SGHVS and FNYEAQ. CDR3 residues: CASSSRDTENEKLFF. CDR3 nucleotides: TGTGCCAGCAGCTCCCGGGACACAGAGAATGAAAAACTGTTTTTT.

The chain joins TRBV20-1 to TRBJ2-5; 7 positions agree with TRBD1. After removal of 8 bases from V and 2 bases from J, the junction contained 8 bases not matched to a gene. Germline V lookup: CDR1 DFQATT, CDR2 SNEGSKA (reference sequence). CDR3 length equals 13 residues. This chain's CDR3 is CSNTWGQQETQYF. The CDR3, as DNA: TGCAGTAATACCTGGGGACAGCAAGAGACCCAGTACTTC.

The chain employs TRBV20-1 and TRBJ2-1; D call uncertain. In germline, CDR1 is DFQATT, CDR2 SNEGSKA (reference sequence). This CDR3 is 12 amino acids long. With 5 bases removed from V and 7 bases from J, the gap between germline ends came to 12 bases. In nucleotides, the CDR3 is TGCAGTGCTCCGGATCTGGGGAATGAGCAGTTCTTC. As protein: CSAPDLGNEQFF.

This clonotype has ten or more counts. The rearrangement joins TRBV7-2 to TRBJ2-3; 11 nucleotides align to TRBD2. Losses at the gene ends were 1 base for V and 3 bases for J; bases not matched to a gene: 3. This CDR3 comprises 16 residues. Germline V gives CDR1 SGHTA, CDR2 FQGNSA. The CDR3 loop is CASSLVGTSGTDTQYF. The DNA of the CDR3 is TGTGCCAGCAGCTTAGTGGGGACTAGCGGTACAGATACGCAGTATTTT.

This clonotype was picked up a small number of times. The chain carries TRBV6-5 and TRBJ1-4; D remains ambiguous. The germline V and J ends were trimmed by 0 bases and 0 bases, with 8 bases remaining between them. This CDR3 has 16 residues. Germline CDR1 MNHEY, CDR2 SVGAGI. CDR3 sequence: CASSYSGLTTNEKLFF. Here the CDR3 DNA reads TGTGCCAGCAGTTACTCCGGCCTAACAACTAATGAAAAACTGTTTTTT.

This clonotype was detected a few times. The chain uses TRBV7-2 and TRBJ2-5, with unresolved D. Germline assignment: CDR1 SGHTA and CDR2 FQGNSA. V gave up 7 bases and J gave up 4 bases, with 10 bases separating them. The CDR3 is made up of 12 amino acids. CDR3 sequence: CASTLTLETQYF. The CDR3, as DNA: TGTGCCAGCACCCTAACTCTAGAGACCCAGTACTTC.

This chain joins TRBV3-1 and TRBJ1-2; maybe TRBD1 (5 bases). Germline V gives CDR1 LGHDT, CDR2 YNNKEL (reference sequence). The V and J ends lost 1 base and 4 bases respectively, with 13 bases between them. This CDR3 contains 15 residues. The CDR3 nucleotides are TGTGCCAGCAGCCAAGTTGACAGAACAATCTATGGCTACACCTTC. It is translated as CASSQVDRTIYGYTF.

The rearrangement links TRBV6-1 to TRBJ1-6; 7 bases are a match to TRBD1. The germline CDR1 and CDR2 sequences are MNHNS and SASEGT. J gave up 13 bases and V 4 bases, and 7 bases lay outside the gene matches. CDR3 length: 13 residues. The CDR3 loop is CASSVVDREPLHF. DNA of the CDR3: TGTGCCAGCAGTGTTGTCGACAGGGAGCCCCTCCACTTT.

This clonotype turned up a few times. The rearrangement uses TRBV7-9 and TRBJ2-7; maybe TRBD2 (6 bases). Germline V lookup: CDR1 SEHNR, CDR2 FQNEAQ (reference sequence). V dropped 5 bases and J dropped 2 bases, with 19 bases sitting between them. CDR3 size: 16 residues. CDR3 sequence: CASSTPGVGPPYEQYF. DNA of the CDR3: TGTGCCAGCAGCACGCCGGGGGTAGGGCCCCCCTACGAGCAGTACTTC.

The chain recombines TRBV5-1 with TRBJ1-1; weak D call: TRBD1 (5 bases). The V gene's germline CDR1 is SGHRS and CDR2 YFSETQ. This CDR3 contains 14 residues. With 0 bases removed from V and 5 bases from J, the gap between germline ends came to 11 bases. The CDR3 spells CASSLARVGTEAFF. As DNA, the CDR3 is TGCGCCAGCAGCTTGGCCAGGGTGGGAACTGAAGCTTTCTTT.

V and J are TRBV5-1 and TRBJ2-7; D unclear. Germline CDR1 SGHRS, CDR2 YFSETQ. The CDR3 is 14 amino acids. V was trimmed by 4 bases and J by 3 bases, leaving 14 bases between them. Written as DNA, the CDR3 is TGCGCCAGCAGCCAAAGTACAGAAGACTACGAGCAGTACTTC. This encodes CASSQSTEDYEQYF.

This clonotype has a handful of counts. The gene calls are TRBV11-2 and TRBJ2-7; D possibly corresponds to TRBD2 (7 bases). Germline V CDR1 and CDR2: SGHAT, FQNNGV. The CDR3 covers 14 residues. V lost 3 bases to trimming and J lost 7 bases, with 16 bases between them. CDR3 loop: CASSFEGGNCEQYF. The CDR3, as DNA: TGTGCCAGCAGCTTCGAGGGGGGGAATTGTGAGCAGTACTTC.

The V and J genes are TRBV5-1 and TRBJ1-1; D is undetermined. This CDR3 comprises 15 residues. Germline values: CDR1 SGHRS, CDR2 YFSETQ. V gave up 1 base and J gave up 3 bases, with 13 bases separating them. CDR3 loop: CASSLRPTRDTEAFF. The CDR3 nucleotides are TGCGCCAGCAGCTTGAGACCCACCCGGGACACTGAAGCTTTCTTT.

The chain carries TRBV30 and TRBJ2-1, with D hard to call. The ends were cut back, 0 bases at V and 4 bases at J, with 10 bases in the middle. Germline loops: CDR1 GTSNPN, CDR2 SVGIG (reference sequence). CDR3 length: 14 amino acids. The CDR3 DNA is TGTGCCTGGAGTGTACGGGCGTTTTACAATGAGCAGTTCTTC. Protein: CAWSVRAFYNEQFF.

Note on this clonotype: A read error may produce the germline difference seen at one junction end. V usage is TRBV28 and J usage is TRBJ1-4; TRBD1 matches 7 bases. Germline CDR1 is MDHEN and CDR2 is SYDVKM. The CDR3 is 14 residues long. CDR3 amino acids: CAGSLGTVNEKLFF. In DNA, the CDR3 is TGTGCCGGCAGCCTCGGGACAGTCAATGAAAAACTGTTTTTT.

The gene calls are TRBV7-8 and TRBJ2-3, with D possibly being TRBD1 or TRBD2 (5 bases each). The CDR3 contains 16 residues. Trimming shortened V by 0 bases and J by 3 bases, and 13 bases separated the two germline ends. Germline loops: CDR1 SGHVS, CDR2 FQNEAQ. The CDR3 bases are TGTGCCAGCAGCTTAGCATCGAGGGGATCAACAGATACGCAGTATTTT. This codes for CASSLASRGSTDTQYF.

The chain has TRBV29-1 and TRBJ2-7; 7 bases map to TRBD1. Germline-derived CDR1 and CDR2 are SQVTM and ANQGSEA. V gave up 7 bases and J gave up 5 bases; unmatched junction bases: 8. This CDR3 comprises 12 residues. The CDR3 DNA reads as TGCAGCGCGTACAGGGGTACGGACGAGCAGTACTTC. Translated: CSAYRGTDEQYF.

This chain connects TRBV6-2 or TRBV6-3 to TRBJ2-1; a weak D match, TRBD2 (6 bases). The CDR3 is made up of 14 amino acids. The germline V gene encodes CDR1 MNHEY and CDR2 SVGEGT. V lost 3 bases and J lost 10, with 16 bases in between. The CDR3 loop reads CASSYGGMTYEQFF. The CDR3 nucleotides are TGTGCCAGCAGTTATGGGGGGATGACCTACGAGCAGTTCTTC.

The V and J genes are TRBV4-1 and TRBJ2-7; D is perhaps TRBD1 (5 bases). This CDR3 is built from 15 residues. Trimming took off 3 bases at V and 1 base at J, with 13 bases between the two ends. Germline loops: CDR1 MGHRA, CDR2 YSYEKL. CDR3 loop: CASSQSDRQSYEQYF. In DNA, the CDR3 is TGCGCCAGCAGCCAGAGCGACCGACAGTCCTACGAGCAGTACTTC.

Turning to this clonotype: A much larger clone differs by one base, so this may be a read error. The chain uses TRBV7-9 and TRBJ2-7; D may be TRBD1 or TRBD2 (5 bases each). The CDR3 covers 15 residues. Germline loops: CDR1 SEHNR, CDR2 FQNEAQ (reference sequence). The ends were cut back, 0 bases at V and 2 bases at J, with 11 bases in the middle. CDR3 DNA: TGTGCCAGCAGCTTAGCGGGGGACCTCCCCTACGAGCAGTACTTC. It is translated as CASSLAGDLPYEQYF.

This chain joins TRBV5-1 and TRBJ2-3; D call uncertain. V was trimmed by 0 bases and J by 4 bases, leaving 12 bases between them. This CDR3 spans 15 amino acids. The germline CDR1 and CDR2 sequences are SGHRS and YFSETQ. CDR3 in DNA: TGCGCCAGCAGCTTGGAGCCCGGAGCCTCAGATACGCAGTATTTT. Protein sequence: CASSLEPGASDTQYF.

This chain links TRBV4-3 with TRBJ2-7; 9 bases fit TRBD1. CDR3 length equals 16 residues. CDR1 is LGHNA and CDR2 is YSLEER in the germline V gene. Unmatched junction bases numbered 4, after V lost 1 base and J lost 0 bases. In nucleotides, the CDR3 is TGCGCCAGCAGCCAAGGTGCGGGACAGGGCTCCTACGAGCAGTACTTC. Its translation is CASSQGAGQGSYEQYF.

On this clonotype itself: Its ends do not fully match the called genes, so a read error is possible. The chain joins TRBV5-1 to TRBJ2-7; D may correspond to TRBD1 or TRBD2 (6 bases each). Germline V gives CDR1 SGHRS, CDR2 YFSETQ. This CDR3 is built from 13 residues. The CDR3 is CASGLVQGGEQYF. The CDR3 DNA follows: TGCGCCAGCGGCTTGGTACAGGGAGGCGAGCAGTACTTC.

This clonotype has ten or more counts. The V gene is TRBV3-1, the J gene TRBJ1-1; D remains unclear. V lost 1 base and J 7 bases, leaving 13 bases between the germline ends. Germline V gene sequence: CDR1 LGHDT, CDR2 YNNKEL (reference sequence). This CDR3 comprises 14 residues. The CDR3 sequence: CASSQGREAGEAFF. CDR3 nucleotide sequence: TGTGCCAGCAGCCAAGGGCGGGAGGCGGGTGAAGCTTTCTTT.

The table lists this clonotype with a few counts. J is TRBJ1-4 and V is TRBV5-6; 7 bases are shared with TRBD1. The germline V gene encodes CDR1 SGHDT and CDR2 YYEEEE. This CDR3 is built from 15 residues. V dropped 1 base and J dropped 4; count of bases not matched to a gene: 4. For the CDR3, the DNA is TGTGCCAGCAGCTTGTCCCGGGACAGTAATGAAAAACTGTTTTTT. Its protein product is CASSLSRDSNEKLFF. Full variable domain (outside the CDR3, taken from reference TRBV5-6 and TRBJ1-4): DAGVTQSPTHLIKTRGQQVTLRCSPKSGHDTVSWYQQALGQGPQFIFQYYEEEERQRGNFPDRFSGHQFPNYSSELNVNALLLGDSALYLCASSLSRDSNEKLFFGSGTQLSVL.

The chain combines TRBV2 with TRBJ1-5, with a weak D call TRBD1 (6 bases). The length of the CDR3 is 13 residues. Germline loops: CDR1 SNHLY, CDR2 FYNNEI. V was pared by 6 bases and J by 7 bases, with 13 bases between. This CDR3 is CASRVTGLQPQHF. Here the CDR3 DNA reads TGTGCCAGCAGAGTAACAGGGTTACAGCCCCAGCATTTT. The full variable domain, in which reference TRBV2 and TRBJ1-5 provide the parts outside the CDR3, is EPEVTQTPSHQVTQMGQEVILRCVPISNHLYFYWYRQILGQKVEFLVSFYNNEISEKSEIFDDQFSVERPDGSNFTLKIRSTKLEDSAMYFCASRVTGLQPQHFGDGTRLSIL.

The rearrangement uses TRBV6-6 and TRBJ2-1; 11 bases are shared with TRBD2. V lost 7 bases, J lost 13 bases, and 15 bases stayed unmatched. The CDR3 sequence is 15 residues long. Germline V gene data show CDR1 as MNHNY and CDR2 as SVGAGI (reference sequence). For the CDR3, the DNA is TGTGCCAGCAATCTAGCGGGGGGCTACCAAGAGACCCAGTTCTTC. It translates to CASNLAGGYQETQFF.

The chain recombines TRBV29-1 with TRBJ2-7; TRBD2 is a possible D gene (5 bases). CDR1 and CDR2 from the germline V gene are SQVTM and ANQGSEA. The CDR3 length is 15 residues. Trimming shortened V by 0 bases and J by 7 bases, and 19 bases separated the two germline ends. The CDR3 here is CSVEDDGILYNEQYF. Here the CDR3 DNA reads TGCAGCGTTGAAGACGACGGGATTCTCTACAATGAGCAGTACTTC.

The rearrangement joins TRBV7-2 to TRBJ2-1; 9 bases line up with TRBD1. V shed 6 bases, J shed 7 bases, and the junction held 7 bases outside the gene matches. Germline loops: CDR1 SGHTA, CDR2 FQGNSA. The CDR3 is 14 residues long. CDR3 nucleotides: TGTGCCAGCAGACGGGGGACAGGGATTAATGAGCAGTTCTTC. Residues: CASRRGTGINEQFF.

The V gene is TRBV4-1, the J gene TRBJ1-5; TRBD1 aligns across 7 bases. V trimming: 4 bases; J trimming: 6 bases; junction bases outside the gene matches: 6. The CDR3 runs 14 residues. Germline CDR1 reads MGHRA; CDR2 reads YSYEKL. CDR3 in amino acids: CASSLGQASQPQHF. The CDR3 DNA follows: TGCGCCAGCAGCCTCGGACAGGCCTCTCAGCCCCAGCATTTT.

The CDR3 sequence: CASSFRAAGEKLFF. CDR3 DNA: TGTGCCAGCAGCTTCCGGGCCGCGGGTGAAAAACTGTTTTTT. The chain joins TRBV7-2 to TRBJ1-4; D call uncertain. The germline V and J ends were trimmed by 3 bases and 7 bases, with 12 bases remaining between them. Germline V lookup: CDR1 SGHTA, CDR2 FQGNSA. The CDR3 is 14 residues long.

The genes are TRBV12-3 or TRBV12-4 and TRBJ2-5; TRBD1 might be the D (5 bases). The J call may be mistaken, given a closer DNA end match to TRBJ2-4. The CDR3 runs 17 residues. For the CDR3, the DNA is TGTGCCAGCAGTCTGACAAACCGCGGACACATCGGAAACATTCAGTACTTC. Translated: CASSLTNRGHIGNIQYF.